This TCR beta chain was retrieved from a study of shared clonotypes between healthy human individuals. Study context: Used for every donor were three CD4 naive, three CD4 memory, two CD8 naive and one CD8 memory plate. Study-level points and caveats: It was expected that sequencing depth would affect clonotype sharing among donors.

Assay: immunoSEQ multiplex PCR; the TCRdb copy retains only in-frame clones and omits some. The sample has roughly 1,500,000 clones, 95% to 99% seen once. Each sample came from a Caucasian adult donor living in Nashville, Tennessee. As for this clone: Its antigen is unidentified.

The sample was naive CD4+ T cells sorted from blood. The subset denotes: CD45RA+ positively selected. The receptor was derived from a man aged 30 to 45 in good health.

CDR3 bases: TGTGCCAGCCAGATAGCCCAGGGACTTGCCTACGAGCAGTACTTC. This translates into CASQIAQGLAYEQYF. The chain carries TRBV28 and TRBJ2-7, with TRBD2 as a possible D gene (6 bases). V lost 8 bases to trimming and J lost 2 bases, with 19 bases between them. This CDR3 has 15 amino acids. CDR1 MDHEN and CDR2 SYDVKM come from the germline V gene. The full variable domain, its missing parts supplied by reference TRBV28 and TRBJ2-7, is DVKVTQSSRYLVKRTGEKVFLECVQDMDHENMFWYRQDPGLGLRLIYFSYDVKMKEKGDIPEGYSVSREKKERFSLILESASTNQTSMYLCASQIAQGLAYEQYFGPGTRLTVT.